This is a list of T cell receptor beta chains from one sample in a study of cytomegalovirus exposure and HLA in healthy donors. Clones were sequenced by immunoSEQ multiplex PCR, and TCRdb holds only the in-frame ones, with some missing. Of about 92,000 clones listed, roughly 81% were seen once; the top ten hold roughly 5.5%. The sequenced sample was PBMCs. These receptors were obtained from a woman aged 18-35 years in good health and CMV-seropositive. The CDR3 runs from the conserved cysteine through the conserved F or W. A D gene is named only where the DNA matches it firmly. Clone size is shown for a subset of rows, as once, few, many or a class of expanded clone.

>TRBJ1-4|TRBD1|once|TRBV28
TGTGCCAGCAGGGACAGGGTTGAGAAACTGTTTTTT
CASRDRVEKLFF
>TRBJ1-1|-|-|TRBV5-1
TGCGCCAGCAGCTTGGTAGCAGGGATGAACACTGAAGCTTTCTTT
CASSLVAGMNTEAFF
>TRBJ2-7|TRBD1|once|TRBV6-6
TGTGCCAGCAGGAGAGAGGGACAGGGAAGCTCCTACGAGCAGTACTTC
CASRREGQGSSYEQYF
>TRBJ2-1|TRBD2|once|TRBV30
TGTGCCTGGACCCGGAAGGGACTAGTCGGCGGCGATGAGCAGTTCTTC
CAWTRKGLVGGDEQFF
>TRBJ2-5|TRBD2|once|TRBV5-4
TGTGCCAGCAGCCCGGGACTAGCGGGAGTGGTGGAGACCCAGTACTTC
CASSPGLAGVVETQYF
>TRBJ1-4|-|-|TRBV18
TGTGCCAGCTCAAGGGGAGGTGAAAAACTGTTTTTT
CASSRGGEKLFF
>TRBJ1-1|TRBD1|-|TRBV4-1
TGCGCCAGCAGTAGCCCTAAACAGGGGGGTCGCGCTTTCTTT
CASSSPKQGGRAFF
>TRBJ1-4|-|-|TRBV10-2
TGCGCCAGCAGTGAGTCGGGGGCGCGAAATGAAAAACTGTTTTTT
CASSESGARNEKLFF
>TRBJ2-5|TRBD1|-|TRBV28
TGTGCCAGCAGGGGACAGGGCTTTGGGACCCAGTACTTC
CASRGQGFGTQYF
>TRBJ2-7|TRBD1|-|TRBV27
TGTGCCAGCAGTCTCACCGGGACAGTAAACTACGAGCAGTACTTC
CASSLTGTVNYEQYF
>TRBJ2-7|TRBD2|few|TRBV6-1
TGTGCCAGCAGGGTTAGCGGGGGGGCTCTCTACGAGCAGTACTTC
CASRVSGGALYEQYF
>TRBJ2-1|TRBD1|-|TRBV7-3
TGTGCCAGCAGCTTAAGGGGGACAGGGTTCAATGAGCAGTTCTTC
CASSLRGTGFNEQFF
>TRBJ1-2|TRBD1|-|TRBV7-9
TGTGCCAGCAGCTTACCGGGACAGGGATCATCTATCGATAACTATGGCTACACCTTC
CASSLPGQGSSIDNYGYTF
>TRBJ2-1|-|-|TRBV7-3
TGTGCCAGCAGCCAATCGACATGGGACAATGAGCAGTTCTTC
CASSQSTWDNEQFF
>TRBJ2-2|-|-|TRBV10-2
TGCGCCAGGGGCAAGCCGAACACCGGGGAGCTGTTTTTT
CARGKPNTGELFF
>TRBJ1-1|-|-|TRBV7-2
TGTGCCAGCAGCCAGGACCGGGGAGGGGCTTTCTTT
CASSQDRGGAFF
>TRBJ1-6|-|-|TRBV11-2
TGTGCCAGCAGCTTATTAGTTGGCGGGAATTCACCCCTCCACTTT
CASSLLVGGNSPLHF